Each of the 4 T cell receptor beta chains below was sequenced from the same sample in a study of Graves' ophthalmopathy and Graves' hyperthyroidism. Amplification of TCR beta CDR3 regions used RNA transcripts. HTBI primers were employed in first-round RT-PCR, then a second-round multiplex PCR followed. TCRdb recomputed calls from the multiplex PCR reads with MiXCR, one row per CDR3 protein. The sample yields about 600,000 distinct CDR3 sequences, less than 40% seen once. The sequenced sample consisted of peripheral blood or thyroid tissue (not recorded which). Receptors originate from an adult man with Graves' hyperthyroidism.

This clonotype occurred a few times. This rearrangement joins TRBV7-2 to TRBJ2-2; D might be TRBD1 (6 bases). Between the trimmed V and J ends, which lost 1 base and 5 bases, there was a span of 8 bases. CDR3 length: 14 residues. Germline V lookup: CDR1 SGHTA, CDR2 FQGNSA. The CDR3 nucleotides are TGTGCCAGCAGCTTAGTAAGGGGGACCGGGGAGCTGTTTTTT. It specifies CASSLVRGTGELFF.

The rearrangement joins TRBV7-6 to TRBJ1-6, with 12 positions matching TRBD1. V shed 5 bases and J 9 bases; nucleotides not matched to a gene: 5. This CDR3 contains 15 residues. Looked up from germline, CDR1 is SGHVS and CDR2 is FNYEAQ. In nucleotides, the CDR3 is TGTGCCAGCAGCCAATCGGGACAGGGGGCTTCACCCCTCCACTTT. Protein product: CASSQSGQGASPLHF.

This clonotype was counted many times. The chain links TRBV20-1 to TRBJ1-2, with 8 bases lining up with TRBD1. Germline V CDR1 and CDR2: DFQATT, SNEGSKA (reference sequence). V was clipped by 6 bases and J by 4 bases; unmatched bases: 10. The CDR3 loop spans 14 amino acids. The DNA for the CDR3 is TGCAGTGCCAGGACAGGGAAGGGAATCTATGGCTACACCTTC. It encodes CSARTGKGIYGYTF.

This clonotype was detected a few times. The CDR3 loop is CASSAGLVTREQFF. The DNA of the CDR3 is TGTGCCAGCAGTGCGGGACTAGTAACCCGTGAGCAGTTCTTC. The chain is built from TRBV2 and TRBJ2-7, with 8 bases aligning to TRBD2. The end of the DNA aligns better with TRBJ2-1, so the J call may be wrong. CDR1 and CDR2 (germline): SNHLY, FYNNEI. The CDR3 extends over 14 amino acids.